These 18 T cell receptor beta chains were sequenced from one sample in a study of T cells after yellow fever vaccination. TCRdb recomputed calls from the 5' RACE reads with MiXCR, one row per CDR3 protein. The sample holds a few hundred thousand distinct CDR3 sequences, 3% to 4.5% seen once. The sequences come from PBMCs, collected 5 days after the yellow fever booster vaccination. The receptors derive from a man aged 18-30 years who received the YFV17D yellow fever vaccine.

In its sample, this clonotype was seen many times. Germline and junction disagree at one end, which may indicate a read error. This chain links TRBV5-1 with TRBJ1-1; TRBD1 is a possible D gene (6 bases). The CDR3 consists of 14 residues. Germline-derived CDR1 and CDR2 are SGHRS and YFSETQ. The CDR3 DNA reads TGTGCCAGCAGCTTAGCCAGGGGGAACACTGAAGCTTTCTTT. It translates to CASSLARGNTEAFF.

The chain combines TRBV15 with TRBJ2-1, with 16 bases that match TRBD2. V shed 3 bases and J 6 bases; nucleotides not matched to a gene: 8. CDR1 and CDR2 (germline): LNHNV, YYDKDF (reference sequence). CDR3 length: 18 residues. CDR3 nucleotide sequence: TGTGCCACCAGCAGTACCGGGACTAGCGGGGGGGCCGGCAATGAGCAGTTCTTC. As protein: CATSSTGTSGGAGNEQFF. The full variable domain, its missing parts supplied by reference TRBV15 and TRBJ2-1, is DAMVIQNPRYQVTQFGKPVTLSCSQTLNHNVMYWYQQKSSQAPKLLFHYYDKDFNNEADTPDNFQSRRPNTSFCFLDIRSPGLGDTAMYLCATSSTGTSGGAGNEQFFGPGTRLTVL.

The V gene is TRBV19, the J gene TRBJ2-2; D not resolved. The germline V gene has CDR1 LNHDA and CDR2 SQIVND (reference sequence). The CDR3 consists of 13 residues. Trimming cost V 1 base and J 7 bases, with 7 bases left between them. In DNA form, the CDR3 reads TGTGCCAGTAGTATAGCACCGGGCGGGGAGCTGTTTTTT. Encoded protein: CASSIAPGGELFF.

This clonotype was counted a single time. The chain carries TRBV5-1 and TRBJ2-7; 7 bases align to TRBD1. The CDR3 contains 14 residues. Per germline, CDR1 SGHRS and CDR2 YFSETQ. V lost 2 bases and J lost 2; bases outside the gene matches: 4. CDR3 coding DNA: TGCGCCAGCAGCTTCAACAGGGGTACCTACGAGCAGTACTTC. Protein product: CASSFNRGTYEQYF. The entire variable domain, with the rest obtained from reference TRBV5-1 and TRBJ2-7, is as follows: KAGVTQTPRYLIKTRGQQVTLSCSPISGHRSVSWYQQTPGQGLQFLFEYFSETQRNKGNFPGRFSGRQFSNSRSEMNVSTLELGDSALYLCASSFNRGTYEQYFGPGTRLTVT.

This clonotype has more than one count but fewer than ten. J is TRBJ2-5 and V is TRBV5-1, with D possibly called TRBD1 or TRBD2 (5 bases each). The V gene lost 0 bases and the J gene lost 2 bases, with 11 bases spanning the gap. Germline CDR1 SGHRS, CDR2 YFSETQ. This CDR3 region has 15 residues. The CDR3 nucleotides are TGCGCCAGCAGCTTGGGAGGGACGGGTCAAGAGACCCAGTACTTC. Amino acid sequence: CASSLGGTGQETQYF.

V is TRBV20-1 and J is TRBJ2-1; D possibly corresponds to TRBD1 (6 bases). Between the trimmed V and J ends, which lost 3 bases and 5 bases, there was a span of 14 bases. Germline V gene lookup returns CDR1 DFQATT and CDR2 SNEGSKA (reference sequence). This CDR3 is built from 14 residues. CDR3 nucleotides: TGCAGTGCTAGTCTCGCCGCAGGGGACAATGAGCAGTTCTTC. This codes for CSASLAAGDNEQFF.

The J gene is TRBJ2-7, the V gene TRBV6-5; D remains unclear. Germline V gene sequence: CDR1 MNHEY, CDR2 SVGAGI. The CDR3 covers 14 residues. Trimming removed 6 bases from V and 2 bases from J, with 14 bases in between. The CDR3 nucleotides are TGTGCCAGCAGCTACGGACCCGAGGCCTACGAGCAGTACTTC. This codes for CASSYGPEAYEQYF.

This chain joins TRBV5-1 and TRBJ2-5; D assignment may be TRBD1 or TRBD2 (6 bases each). The CDR3 is 15 amino acids. The ends were cut back, 1 base at V and 4 bases at J, with 14 bases in the middle. CDR1 and CDR2 (germline): SGHRS, YFSETQ. Written as DNA, the CDR3 is TGCGCCAGCAGCTTGTCATCGGGGGCCGGAGAGACCCAGTACTTC. Its translation: CASSLSSGAGETQYF.

Ten or more counts support this clonotype. The chain joins TRBV2 to TRBJ2-7; D is possibly TRBD2 (6 bases). Trimming took 2 bases from V and 1 from J, leaving 9 bases between them. CDR1 SNHLY and CDR2 FYNNEI come from the germline V gene. This CDR3 comprises 14 residues. CDR3 protein: CASSEWRGSYEQYV. In nucleotides, the CDR3 is TGTGCCAGCAGTGAATGGAGGGGATCCTACGAGCAGTACGTC.

This clonotype was seen repeatedly, ten times or more. This chain links TRBV29-1 with TRBJ1-1; D is undetermined. Trimming took off 4 bases at V and 0 bases at J, with 6 bases between the two ends. Germline lookup yields CDR1 SQVTM and CDR2 ANQGSEA. This CDR3 is built from 12 residues. CDR3 nucleotides: TGCAGCGTTGCCCCCATGAACACTGAAGCTTTCTTT. Translating it yields CSVAPMNTEAFF.

This clonotype came up many times. The chain employs TRBV10-3 and TRBJ2-5; D is perhaps TRBD1 (5 bases). V was shortened by 6 bases and J by 1 base, with 9 bases between the two germline ends. Germline assignment: CDR1 ENHRY and CDR2 SYGVKD. The CDR3 consists of 13 residues. DNA of the CDR3: TGTGCCATCAGCGAGACAGCCCAAGAGACCCAGTACTTC. The encoded protein is CAISETAQETQYF.

The gene calls are TRBV5-1 and TRBJ2-3, with 8 bases lining up with TRBD1. The V gene end was trimmed by 3 bases and the J gene end by 0 bases; junction bases not matched to a gene: 6. Germline CDR1 reads SGHRS; CDR2 reads YFSETQ. The CDR3 length is 16 residues. CDR3: CASSWGQDPSTDTQYF. The CDR3 DNA reads TGCGCCAGCAGCTGGGGACAGGATCCTAGCACAGATACGCAGTATTTT.

This clonotype was detected many times. This rearrangement joins TRBV5-1 to TRBJ2-1; no reliable D call. Per germline, CDR1 SGHRS and CDR2 YFSETQ. CDR3 length equals 13 residues. V shed 1 base and J shed 5 bases, with 7 bases lying between them. In nucleotides, the CDR3 is TGCGCCAGCAGCTTGTGGGATAACAATGAGCAGTTCTTC. Translated, it gives CASSLWDNNEQFF.

This clonotype showed up many times. The chain recombines TRBV3-1 with TRBJ2-3, with TRBD2 matching over 12 bases. V dropped 3 bases and J dropped 6; count of bases not matched to a gene: 1. Germline V gene data show CDR1 as LGHDT and CDR2 as YNNKEL (reference sequence). The CDR3 runs to 14 residues. DNA of the CDR3: TGTGCCAGCAGCCAGACTAGCGGGGGCGATACGCAGTATTTT. It encodes CASSQTSGGDTQYF.

This clonotype was recorded a few times. The chain couples TRBV7-2 to TRBJ2-7, with 10 nucleotides matching TRBD2. The CDR3 sequence is 16 residues long. Losses at the gene ends were 5 bases for V and 3 bases for J; bases not matched to a gene: 10. Germline V gives CDR1 SGHTA, CDR2 FQGNSA. CDR3: CASSQGWLAGDYEQYF. The CDR3 DNA reads as TGTGCCAGCAGCCAGGGGTGGCTAGCGGGGGACTACGAGCAGTACTTC.

This clonotype was observed a few times. The rearrangement joins TRBV5-5 to TRBJ2-3; 8 bases agree with TRBD2. The germline gives CDR1 SGHKS, CDR2 YYEKEE (reference sequence). The CDR3 loop spans 17 amino acids. V trimming: 3 bases; J trimming: 4 bases; junction bases outside the gene matches: 13. For the CDR3, the DNA is TGTGCCAGCAGCTCGGGAGGGGCTCCTGGTAACCCAGATACGCAGTATTTT. Protein: CASSSGGAPGNPDTQYF.

This clonotype turned up a few times. The rearrangement joins TRBV20-1 to TRBJ2-3; 7 nucleotides line up with TRBD2. The CDR3 sequence is 12 residues long. V gave up 6 bases and J gave up 8 bases; unmatched junction bases: 8. Germline CDR1 reads DFQATT; CDR2 reads SNEGSKA (reference sequence). The CDR3 nucleotides read TGCAGTGCGCCAGCCCCGGGAGGTACGCAGTATTTT. The encoded protein is CSAPAPGGTQYF.

The chain couples TRBV6-1 to TRBJ1-1, with D perhaps matching TRBD1 (5 bases). Germline lookup yields CDR1 MNHNS and CDR2 SASEGT. The V and J ends lost 6 bases and 1 base respectively, with 15 bases between them. The CDR3 spans 15 residues. The CDR3 spells CASSPDRAPNTEAFF. Written as DNA, the CDR3 is TGTGCCAGCAGCCCAGACAGAGCTCCGAACACTGAAGCTTTCTTT.